The 14 T cell receptor beta chains listed next were all sequenced from one sample in a study of blood T cell repertoires in COVID-19. Sequencing was performed with immunoSEQ multiplex PCR; in TCRdb, only in-frame clones are kept and a portion is missing. The sample has around 270,000 clones, 65% to 85% seen once. What was sequenced was peripheral blood. These receptor sequences come from a woman aged 40 to 50 who had recovered from COVID-19.

This rearrangement joins TRBV10-3 to TRBJ2-1; D may be TRBD1 (5 bases). Germline CDR1 ENHRY, CDR2 SYGVKD. The V gene lost 6 bases and the J gene lost 4 bases, with 19 bases spanning the gap. This CDR3 has 16 residues. The CDR3 protein is CAISRRLTALYNEQFF. The DNA for the CDR3 is TGTGCCATCAGCCGCCGGCTGACAGCCTTATACAATGAGCAGTTCTTC.

The J gene is TRBJ2-1, the V gene TRBV19, with TRBD2 identical over 10 bases. The CDR3 extends over 16 amino acids. CDR1 LNHDA and CDR2 SQIVND come from the germline V gene (reference sequence). V was clipped by 7 bases and J by 6 bases; unmatched bases: 12. In DNA form, the CDR3 reads TGTGCCAGTACTGAAGTGGAGCGGGGGGGCCTCAATGAGCAGTTCTTC. This translates into CASTEVERGGLNEQFF.

As DNA, the CDR3 is TGTGCCTGGAGTCCACCGGACAGGGGTAACACTGAAGCTTTCTTT. It codes for CAWSPPDRGNTEAFF. The genes are TRBV30 and TRBJ1-1; 9 nucleotides agree with TRBD1. Germline V lookup: CDR1 GTSNPN, CDR2 SVGIG (reference sequence). V lost 2 bases to trimming and J lost 2 bases; unmatched junction nucleotides: 6. The CDR3 has 15 amino acids.

The chain carries TRBV12-5 and TRBJ2-5, with a tentative D call TRBD1 (7 bases). The CDR3 contains 13 residues. CDR1 LGHNT and CDR2 FRNRAP come from the germline V gene. V shed 4 bases and J shed 5 bases, with 11 bases lying between them. The CDR3 DNA reads TGTGCTAGTGGTTGGGCAGGGGGGGAGACCCAGTACTTC. Protein: CASGWAGGETQYF.

This clone was detected a few times. The V call is TRBV18, the J call TRBJ1-3; 7 nucleotides match TRBD1. The CDR3 totals 16 residues. J lost 4 bases, V lost 3 bases, and 9 bases had no gene match. Germline CDR1 KGHSH, CDR2 LQKENI. The CDR3 nucleotides are TGTGCCAGCTCACCGTACAGGGGATCGCCCGGAAACACCATATATTTT. Translated, it gives CASSPYRGSPGNTIYF.

This clone was counted between two and nine times. This chain uses TRBV6-1 with TRBJ1-2; D perhaps matches TRBD1 (5 bases). Germline loops: CDR1 MNHNS, CDR2 SASEGT. This CDR3 comprises 14 residues. Trimming took 0 bases from V and 4 from J, leaving 9 bases between them. The CDR3 spells CASSEAEGSYGYTF. The CDR3 DNA is TGTGCCAGCAGTGAAGCGGAGGGGTCCTATGGCTACACCTTC.

The chain links TRBV6-1 to TRBJ2-6; the D gene is possibly TRBD1 (6 bases). The germline V gene has CDR1 MNHNS and CDR2 SASEGT. V gave up 1 base and J gave up 2 bases, with 6 bases separating them. The CDR3 contains 15 residues. In DNA form, the CDR3 reads TGTGCCAGCAGTGAAGGGACAGCTGGGGCCAACGTCCTGACTTTC. This encodes CASSEGTAGANVLTF.

This chain connects TRBV5-4 to TRBJ1-1, with D possibly TRBD1 on 6 matching bases. CDR1 is SGHNT and CDR2 is YYREEE in the germline V gene (reference sequence). The CDR3 sequence is 12 residues long. Trimming shortened V by 4 bases and J by 5 bases, and 9 bases separated the two germline ends. CDR3 coding DNA: TGTGCCAGCAGCCCCGGGACAACTGAAGCTTTCTTT. This translates into CASSPGTTEAFF. Filled out from reference TRBV5-4 and TRBJ1-1, the complete variable domain reads ETGVTQSPTHLIKTRGQQVTLRCSSQSGHNTVSWYQQALGQGPQFIFQYYREEENGRGNFPPRFSGLQFPNYSSELNVNALELDDSALYLCASSPGTTEAFFGQGTRLTVV.

The chain joins TRBV6-5 to TRBJ2-7; 7 bases fit TRBD1. This CDR3 comprises 15 residues. Germline CDR1 reads MNHEY; CDR2 reads SVGAGI. V was clipped by 6 bases and J by 5 bases; unmatched bases: 13. The CDR3 protein is CASSNNGRGIDEQYF. The CDR3 DNA reads as TGTGCCAGCAGCAACAATGGCAGGGGGATTGACGAGCAGTACTTC.

V usage is TRBV6-5 and J usage is TRBJ2-1; maybe TRBD2 (5 bases). Per germline, CDR1 MNHEY and CDR2 SVGAGI. There are 15 residues in the CDR3. V gave up 6 bases and J gave up 0 bases, with 12 bases separating them. CDR3 DNA sequence: TGTGCCAGCAGGAGGGAGCCGAGCTCCTACAATGAGCAGTTCTTC. Its translation is CASRREPSSYNEQFF.

A single count supports this clone. J is TRBJ2-2 and V is TRBV5-5, with no clear D. The CDR3 totals 14 residues. Germline V lookup: CDR1 SGHKS, CDR2 YYEKEE (reference sequence). The ends were cut back, 4 bases at V and 2 bases at J, with 9 bases in the middle. Written as DNA, the CDR3 is TGTGCCAGCAGCGAAACAGTCAACACCGGGGAGCTGTTTTTT. Protein: CASSETVNTGELFF. The full variable domain, with the rest looked up from reference TRBV5-5 and TRBJ2-2, is DAGVTQSPTHLIKTRGQQVTLRCSPISGHKSVSWYQQVLGQGPQFIFQYYEKEERGRGNFPDRFSARQFPNYSSELNVNALLLGDSALYLCASSETVNTGELFFGEGSRLTVL.

The genes are TRBV6-4 and TRBJ1-6; D is perhaps TRBD1 (5 bases). Trimming stripped 0 bases from V and 10 bases from J, with 13 bases between. Germline-derived CDR1 and CDR2 are MRHNA and SNTAGT. This CDR3 region has 15 residues. This chain's CDR3 is CASSDSSGWRSPLHF. CDR3 in DNA: TGTGCCAGCAGTGACTCTTCAGGGTGGAGATCACCCCTCCACTTT.

This chain uses TRBV18 with TRBJ1-2, with TRBD1 matching 9 bases. The trim removed 3 bases at V and 6 bases at J, leaving 5 bases unmatched. The CDR3 consists of 14 residues. Germline values: CDR1 KGHSH, CDR2 LQKENI. The CDR3 loop reads CASSPGQGGDGYTF. DNA of the CDR3: TGTGCCAGCTCACCGGGACAGGGCGGCGATGGCTACACCTTC.

The V call is TRBV19, the J call TRBJ1-2; D uncertain. Germline CDR1 LNHDA, CDR2 SQIVND (reference sequence). V shed 5 bases and J shed 2 bases, with 15 bases lying between them. CDR3 length: 15 residues. The CDR3 reads CASSFQPNSNYGYTF. In DNA, the CDR3 is TGTGCCAGTAGTTTCCAACCCAACAGCAACTATGGCTACACCTTC. The full variable domain, completed using reference TRBV19 and TRBJ1-2, is DGGITQSPKYLFRKEGQNVTLSCEQNLNHDAMYWYRQDPGQGLRLIYYSQIVNDFQKGDIAEGYSVSREKKESFPLTVTSAQKNPTAFYLCASSFQPNSNYGYTFGSGTRLTVV.